Listed here are 8 T cell receptor beta chains from one sample, sequenced in a study of Ad26.COV2.S vaccination and SARS-CoV-2 variants. The method was immunoSEQ multiplex PCR; TCRdb's version includes in-frame clones alone and lacks a portion of them. Of 400,000 or so clones listed, 75% to 90% were seen once; the top ten hold under 3.5%. The treatment here: about 20 received Ad26.COV2.S at low or high dose, single or two shots; several received placebo; per-sample allocation not given. Sampling was done on day 63 after the first vaccine or placebo injection. Sequencing used peripheral blood, obtained in a trial of Ad26.COV2.S vaccine versus placebo. The receptors here all came from a person between 18 and 59 years old who received the Ad26.COV2.S COVID-19 vaccine or a placebo.

This chain uses TRBV6-5 with TRBJ2-7, with 9 nucleotides matching TRBD1. V trimming: 2 bases; J trimming: 3 bases; junction bases outside the gene matches: 2. This CDR3 has 14 residues. Per the germline V gene, CDR1 is MNHEY and CDR2 is SVGAGI. The chain's CDR3 is CASSYRTGVYEQYF. In DNA form, the CDR3 reads TGTGCCAGCAGTTACCGGACAGGGGTCTACGAGCAGTACTTC.

This rearrangement joins TRBV7-9 to TRBJ2-1; D is unclear. The germline V gene encodes CDR1 SEHNR and CDR2 FQNEAQ (reference sequence). This CDR3 is built from 12 residues. With 4 bases removed from V and 6 bases from J, the gap between germline ends came to 7 bases. The CDR3 DNA follows: TGTGCCAGCAGCTCCCAACTCAATGAGCAGTTCTTC. It is translated as CASSSQLNEQFF.

The chain is built from TRBV19 and TRBJ2-1, with 9 bases aligning to TRBD2. Losses at the gene ends were 3 bases for V and 7 bases for J; bases not matched to a gene: 10. CDR3 length: 16 amino acids. Germline loops: CDR1 LNHDA, CDR2 SQIVND (reference sequence). The CDR3 spells CASSIQRGVPRNEQFF. The CDR3 bases are TGTGCCAGTAGTATTCAGCGGGGGGTTCCTCGAAATGAGCAGTTCTTC.

This clone was found once. The chain couples TRBV27 to TRBJ2-5; D may be TRBD1 (5 bases). Trimming removed 3 bases from V and 5 bases from J, with 13 bases in between. The CDR3 totals 14 residues. The V gene's germline CDR1 is MNHEY and CDR2 SMNVEV (reference sequence). The DNA of the CDR3 is TGTGCCAGCAGTTTTTGGGGCCCAACCGAGACCCAGTACTTC. As protein: CASSFWGPTETQYF.

The chain is built from TRBV6-6 and TRBJ1-1; 7 bases match TRBD1. This CDR3 is 14 amino acids long. Germline lookup yields CDR1 MNHNY and CDR2 SVGAGI (reference sequence). V was clipped by 6 bases and J by 0 bases; unmatched bases: 4. The CDR3 region has the DNA TGTGCCAGCAGAAACAGGGGACTGAACACTGAAGCTTTCTTT. Its protein is CASRNRGLNTEAFF.

This sequence joins TRBV19 and TRBJ1-1, with D possibly matching TRBD1 (6 bases). The germline CDR1 and CDR2 sequences are LNHDA and SQIVND (reference sequence). V lost 6 bases, J lost 1 base, and 12 bases lay in between. CDR3 length: 14 amino acids. In DNA, the CDR3 is TGTGCCAGTAGCCGGACAGCTTCGAACACTGAAGCTTTCTTT. The encoded protein is CASSRTASNTEAFF.

This chain connects TRBV24-1 to TRBJ2-1; possible D gene TRBD1, 5 bases. V was shortened by 2 bases and J by 8 bases, with 18 bases between the two germline ends. The CDR3 spans 16 residues. CDR1 is KGHDR and CDR2 is SFDVKD in the germline V gene. Here the CDR3 reads CATSDSSSQGRDEQFF. DNA of the CDR3: TGTGCCACCAGTGATTCCTCCTCGCAGGGTAGGGATGAGCAGTTCTTC.

This chain joins TRBV14 and TRBJ2-2, with D uncertain. CDR1 and CDR2 from the germline V gene are SGHDN and FVKESK. The germline V and J ends were trimmed by 2 bases and 0 bases, with 7 bases remaining between them. This CDR3 region has 15 residues. CDR3 amino acids: CASSQQAPNTGELFF. CDR3 in DNA: TGTGCCAGCAGCCAACAGGCCCCGAACACCGGGGAGCTGTTTTTT.